This T cell receptor (beta chain) originates from a study of blood T cell repertoires in COVID-19. Study background: The United States, Italy and Spain provided the acute and convalescent COVID-19 samples. From T cells, B-cell-depleted T cells, or PBMCs came the material, which was cDNA or gDNA.

V lost 0 bases, J lost 0 bases, and 9 bases lay in between. Germline V CDR1 and CDR2: SGHRS, YFSETQ. The CDR3 totals 15 residues. In the authors' workflow: Estimation of nucleated cell counts relied on the amplification of reference gene primers. Clones were read by immunoSEQ multiplex PCR, and TCRdb kept only the in-frame ones, dropping some. The V and J calls and clone size come from that table; D and trimming were worked out from the DNA. The sample shows roughly 230,000 clones, 70% to 90% of them seen only once. The V call is TRBV5-1, the J call TRBJ1-1, with D uncertain. The source material was peripheral blood. The receptor was derived from a man between 40 and 49 years old with acute or convalescent COVID-19. CDR3 sequence reads: CASSLDTRMNTEAFF. CDR3 sequence (DNA): TGCGCCAGCAGCTTGGACACCAGGATGAACACTGAAGCTTTCTTT.